This T cell receptor (beta chain) is from a study of graft-versus-host responses after intestinal transplantation. The overall study: Anti-thymocyte globulin served as induction for all recipients, who then took tacrolimus and steroids for 3 to 4 years.

Sequenced by immunoSEQ multiplex PCR; TCRdb stores in-frame clones only, minus some. The sample records about 14,000 clones, around 77% being singletons. Lymphocytes (intraepithelial and lamina propria) were released by processing the graft tissue. Between the trimmed V and J ends, which lost 3 bases and 2 bases, there was a span of 7 bases. This CDR3 is built from 13 residues. From germline, CDR1 is LNHDA and CDR2 SQIVND (reference sequence). The origin of this receptor is a human patient who received an intestinal transplant, so some T cells may come from the graft donor. The chain has TRBV19 and TRBJ2-5; tentative D call: TRBD1 (5 bases). The sequences come from ileum tissue, collected about 26 days after intestinal transplant. Here the CDR3 reads CASSISGQETQYF. CDR3 bases: TGTGCCAGTAGTATTTCAGGGCAAGAGACCCAGTACTTC.